This TCR beta chain was captured in a study of blood T cells in healthy people across ages (dated by TCRdb to the mid-2010s). For the study in its entirety: In model experiments, template switching captured about one uniquely barcoded TCR beta cDNA molecule for every two T cells. The study measured age-related changes in TCR beta repertoire diversity using deep sequencing normalized with unique cDNA molecular identifiers. The donors were split into four age groups: young (average about 15 years), middle-aged (around 40), aged (about 62) and long-lived (approximately 80). Two additional independent replicas of 1 million unique cDNA reads from the same blood draw were analyzed for two donors (one aged 18 to 29 and one aged 80 or older).

The 39 donors, aged roughly 6 to 95 years, were systemically healthy Caucasian individuals from Russia. Each donor gave around 9.9 milliliters of peripheral blood, collected into EDTA-treated Vacutainer tubes. PBMCs were isolated by Ficoll-Paque density-gradient centrifugation, with at least 6 million obtained per sample. Trizol reagent was used to extract total RNA from PBMCs, with at least 6 micrograms per sample. Naive CD45RAhigh/CD27high T cell percentages were measured by flow cytometry on a PBMC aliquot from every donor. Comment on this clonotype: Its antigen is currently not known. Base qualities are missing; no much larger clone stands one base away.

Overall study results and their limits: As age increased, observed TCR beta diversity per million T cells dropped in a roughly linear way, and a significant reduction was already evident by age roughly 40. Compared with the aged group, the long-lived group had more naive CD4+ T cells, fewer expanded clones and increased TCR diversity, suggesting age selection. There was a strong correlation between observed TCR beta diversity and the percentage of naive T cells measured by flow cytometry. Estimates of total diversity from one million sequenced T cells were regarded as lower bounds and underestimates. Because profiling used bulk unsorted PBMCs, naive and antigen-experienced compartments could not be compared conclusively. Because the CMV infection status of the donors was unknown, age-related changes in expanded clonotypes may potentially have been confounded.

At the junction V is shortened by 6 bases and J by 0 bases, with 12 bases in between. The CDR3 starts with the cysteine, ends with the phenylalanine, and has 15 residues. Kept here is only the CDR3 DNA, which spans 45 bases and is read in frame from base 1. For CDR1 and CDR2, the germline V gene lists KGHSH and LQKENI. Libraries came from 5' RACE. The instrument given in TCRdb is Illumina HiSeq 2500. The second PCR ran for about 6 to 11 cycles and used a J-beta primer mix along with a sample-barcoded 5' primer. A template-switch 5' adaptor carrying 12 random nucleotides introduced a unique molecular identifier onto each TCR beta cDNA molecule. Each sample yielded at least 2.5 million CDR3-containing paired-end reads. First-strand cDNA was synthesized from all RNA with the Mint cDNA synthesis kit, primed by a TRBC-specific oligonucleotide. All cDNA was treated with uracil-DNA glycosylase and then went through a first 18-cycle PCR with the universal primers M1SS and BC2_uni_R. The source study handled its data this way. Each sample was normalized by randomly selecting 1 million high-quality reads, each carrying a distinct molecular identifier. Instead of being binned into consensus sequences, reads with shared molecular identifiers were discarded. MiTCR, run with a Q25 quality threshold and the strictest error-elimination algorithm, handled CDR3 identification, clonotype clustering and error correction. A nonparametric unseen species model with Euler transformation was used to estimate lower-bound total TCR beta diversity. Clones were called with MiXCR by TCRdb after fastp trimmed the public reads at Q25, and only in-frame beta chains were retained. Merged by CDR3 protein, the rows form single entries marked with the most common genes and DNA. V and J calls and clone size were set by TCRdb, not the authors. Across this sample there are around 500,000 distinct CDR3 sequences, with approximately 26% seen only once. The top ten constitute under 4.5% of the sample.

The same specimen was also included in a second study, on T cells of mothers and their children. That second publication adds: Nine systemically healthy Caucasian individuals served as donors, namely three mothers together with their six children. cDNA synthesis consumed the entire amount of extracted RNA, loaded at about 1.5 ug RNA in each 15 ul reaction. In the second PCR, the M1S primer added sample barcodes and 2-4 random nucleotides. Each mother yielded over 9 million TCR beta CDR3 reads and each child about 3 million reads. Thymic selection similarly shapes TCR recombination output in related and unrelated pairs, with minor effect from inherited differences. Related mother-child pairs always showed normalized repertoire overlap that was slightly higher than in unrelated mother-child pairs, though the difference was never significant. No persistent microchimeric T cell clones were detected, at a sensitivity of roughly 96 clones per million clonotypes. The study used deep NGS to compare TCR beta repertoires of mothers and children, seeking features distinguishing related mother-child pairs from unrelated individuals. Mothers averaged roughly 40 +/- 4 years of age and children averaged around 11 +/- 4 years. After adapter ligation with NEBNext reagents, the libraries were sequenced on Illumina HiSeq 2000 with 100+100 nt paired-end reads. To prevent cross-contamination, the mother and child libraries were prepared one month apart and sequenced in separate runs. Between about 500,000 and 2,100,000 distinct TCR beta clonotypes were identified per donor. Naive TCR beta clonotypes were estimated from low-frequency clonotypes matched to each donor's FACS-determined naive share, without sorting.

Sequenced sample: blood. This chain is built from TRBV18 and TRBJ1-3; the D gene is perhaps TRBD1, from 5 matching bases. The receptor was derived from a boy between 2 and 10 years old in good health. The CDR3 here reads CASSPTRDSGNTIYF. The bases read TGTGCCAGCTCGCCGACCAGGGACTCTGGAAACACCATATATTTT. Joined to the reference TRBV18 and TRBJ1-3 proteins, this CDR3 gives the full variable domain: NAGVMQNPRHLVRRRGQEARLRCSPMKGHSHVYWYRQLPEEGLKFMVYLQKENIIDESGMPKERFSAEFPKEGPSILRIQQVVRGDSAAYFCASSPTRDSGNTIYFGEGSWLTVV.